This T cell receptor (beta chain) was identified in a study of beta chain features in type 1 diabetes. Study details: Age, gender, cell numbers and subset yield matched between patients and controls. Study-wide points: In type 1 diabetes patients, VDJ junctions had fewer insertions; deletions at these junctions were more frequent.

All sorted populations exceeded 95% purity. The CDR3 extends over 14 amino acids. CDR1 and CDR2 from the germline V gene are GTSNPN and SVGIG (reference sequence). Trimming left V 0 bases short and J 5 bases short, with 14 bases between. To note about this clone: What it binds is not known.

Sequencing targeted expressed TCRB transcripts, as all isolated RNA had been reverse transcribed. Sequencing used immunoSEQ multiplex PCR; TCRdb keeps in-frame clones, though not all of them. The sample holds approximately 470,000 clones, roughly 30% seen once. This chain connects TRBV30 to TRBJ2-7; D unresolved. The sample comprised naive CD4+ T cells from blood. This TCR came from a man aged 18 to 35 in good health. CDR3 DNA: TGTGCCTGGAGTGTCAGCATTGGTTCCCACGAGCAGTACTTC. Its protein product is CAWSVSIGSHEQYF.